This entry concerns a single TCR beta chain. Its antigen is still unknown. A roughly 120-subject validation cohort, separate from the 666-subject first cohort, supplied the donors. This specimen belongs to a study of cytomegalovirus exposure and HLA in healthy donors. General study points: Diagnosis of cytomegalovirus status made by the classifier reportedly showed high specificity and sensitivity. Cytomegalovirus-associated status was assigned to approximately 160 TCR beta chains. Many donors shared some public TCRs, even though most TCR sequences were rare.

This table comes from immunoSEQ multiplex PCR, and its TCRdb copy is limited to in-frame clones, with some not included. The sample has around 60,000 clones, around nine tenths seen once. This CDR3 has 12 amino acids. Trimming shortened V by 5 bases and J by 5 bases, and 9 bases separated the two germline ends. The germline gives CDR1 SGHAT, CDR2 FQNNGV. Source material: PBMCs. This rearrangement joins TRBV11-2 to TRBJ2-5; D uncertain. The TCR comes from a man between 18 and 29 years old in good health and CMV-seronegative. CDR3 DNA sequence: TGTGCCAGCAGCCCAGAGGTCGAGACCCAGTACTTC. Protein product: CASSPEVETQYF.